These T cell receptor beta chains were read from a single sample in a study of regulatory T cells in long-lasting Graves disease. TCRdb redid the calling of the multiplex PCR reads with MiXCR, one entry per CDR3 protein. Of fewer than 550,000 distinct CDR3 sequences in the sample, around 15% were seen once. This sample was also put to use in a study of T cells in Graves' hyperthyroidism and ophthalmopathy.

The source material was peripheral blood mononuclear cells (PBMCs), sampled at new diagnosis, from a patient treated with antithyroid drugs. Source of these receptors: a woman aged 40-65 years with Graves disease. The CDR3 runs from the conserved cysteine through the conserved F or W. A D gene is named only where the DNA matches it firmly. For some rows the clone size is stated as once, few or many, or as a class when expanded; others skip it.

size	V	D	J	CDR3	DNA
many	TRBV6-1	TRBD1	TRBJ2-7	CASSRYRGSEQYF	TGTGCCAGCAGTAGATACAGGGGTTCAGAGCAGTACTTC
.	TRBV27	TRBD1	TRBJ1-6	CASSFAPPGQTNSPLHF	TGTGCCAGCAGTTTCGCCCCACCGGGACAGACTAATTCACCCCTCCACTTT
.	TRBV5-6	.	TRBJ1-2	CASSFRGASGCTF	TGTGCCAGCAGCTTCAGGGGCGCATCTGGCTGCACCTTC
few	TRBV5-1	TRBD1	TRBJ1-2	CASSQGGGDSTF	TGCGCCAGCAGCCAGGGGGGGGGAGACTCCACCTTC
.	TRBV6-4	.	TRBJ1-6	CASSDSEGSPLHF	TGTGCCAGCAGTGACTCGGAGGGTTCACCCCTCCACTTT
many	TRBV6-5	TRBD2	TRBJ2-1	CASSYSASGGVTYEQFF	TGTGCCAGCAGTTACTCGGCTAGCGGGGGAGTGACCTATGAGCAGTTCTTC
many	TRBV24-1	.	TRBJ1-2	CATSDAVNSRGYTF	TGTGCCACCAGTGATGCGGTCAACAGTAGGGGCTACACCTTC
many	TRBV10-3	.	TRBJ1-5	CATQQGTSNQPQHF	TGTGCCACCCAACAGGGTACTAGCAATCAGCCCCAGCATTTT
few	TRBV20-1	.	TRBJ1-5	CSARDHWGMDNQPQHF	TGCAGTGCTAGAGATCATTGGGGTATGGACAATCAGCCCCAGCATTTT
many	TRBV20-1	.	TRBJ2-7	CSASLGNGEQYF	TGCAGTGCTAGTTTGGGGAATGGGGAGCAGTACTTC
.	TRBV6-5	.	TRBJ1-5	CASSYSRQGNQPQHF	TGTGCCAGCAGTTACTCGAGGCAGGGAAATCAGCCCCAGCATTTT
many	TRBV3-1	.	TRBJ2-3	CASSQDPRGDTQYF	TGTGCCAGCAGCCAAGATCCGAGGGGAGATACGCAGTATTTT
.	TRBV7-3	.	TRBJ2-3	CASSLVPGTPLGDTQYF	TGTGCCAGCAGCTTAGTCCCCGGGACCCCACTCGGGGATACGCAGTATTTT
few	TRBV30	TRBD1	TRBJ1-1	CAWSSDRGPTEAFF	TGTGCCTGGAGTTCTGACAGGGGGCCCACTGAAGCTTTCTTT
few	TRBV9	.	TRBJ1-1	CASSVAGKVGTEAFF	TGTGCCAGCAGCGTAGCGGGGAAAGTAGGCACTGAAGCTTTCTTT
many	TRBV19	.	TRBJ1-1	CASSIEGNTEAFF	TGTGCCAGCAGTATTGAGGGAAACACTGAAGCTTTCTTT
many	TRBV3-1	.	TRBJ1-3	CASSQDGGSGNTIYF	TGTGCCAGCAGCCAAGATGGTGGCTCTGGAAACACCATATATTTT
once	TRBV4-1	.	TRBJ1-6	CASSQVVGGNSPLHF	TGCGCCAGCAGCCAAGTCGTCGGGGGGAATTCACCCCTCCACTTT
.	TRBV20-1	.	TRBJ2-7	CSASPGIEGEQYF	TGCAGTGCTAGTCCGGGGATCGAGGGCGAGCAGTACTTC
many	TRBV11-3	TRBD1	TRBJ1-5	CASSWTGPNQPQHF	TGTGCCAGCAGCTGGACAGGTCCCAATCAGCCCCAGCATTTT
many	TRBV20-1	.	TRBJ2-5	CSANPFVVPGPQETQYF	TGCAGTGCTAACCCATTTGTCGTGCCGGGGCCCCAAGAGACCCAGTACTTC
few	TRBV5-1	.	TRBJ1-1	CASSLASGVITEAFF	TGCGCCAGCAGCTTGGCCTCCGGGGTTATCACTGAAGCTTTCTTT
many	TRBV7-9	TRBD1	TRBJ2-5	CASSSTTGLQETQYF	TGTGCCAGCAGCTCAACGACAGGGTTACAAGAGACCCAGTACTTC
.	TRBV5-8	TRBD1	TRBJ1-5	CASSATGQGNQPQHF	TGTGCCAGCAGCGCGACAGGGCAAGGCAATCAGCCCCAGCATTTT
many	TRBV20-1	.	TRBJ2-5	CSARHRAPLGETQYF	TGCAGTGCTAGACACAGGGCACCCCTGGGGGAGACCCAGTACTTC
.	TRBV15	.	TRBJ1-1	CATSRVLAIEAFF	TGTGCCACCAGCAGAGTCCTTGCTATTGAAGCTTTCTTT
few	TRBV20-1	.	TRBJ1-6	CSASVTGSSYNSPLHF	TGCAGTGCTAGTGTGACGGGGAGCTCCTATAATTCACCCCTCCACTTT
.	TRBV2	.	TRBJ2-6	CASSGGLGDSGANVLTF	TGTGCCAGCAGTGGAGGTTTAGGGGACTCTGGGGCCAACGTCCTGACTTTC
few	TRBV30	TRBD1	TRBJ1-6	CAWDRGISPLHF	TGTGCCTGGGACAGGGGTATTTCACCCCTCCACTTT
.	TRBV7-6	.	TRBJ2-7	CASSSPGSSYEQYF	TGTGCCAGCAGCTCCCCCGGGAGCTCCTACGAGCAGTACTTC
many	TRBV24-1	.	TRBJ1-3	CATSDPASGISGNTIYF	TGTGCCACCAGTGATCCTGCGAGCGGAATCTCTGGAAACACCATATATTTT
.	TRBV19	.	TRBJ1-3	CASSFEGASSGNTIYF	TGTGCCAGTAGCTTTGAAGGGGCCAGCTCTGGAAACACCATATATTTT
many	TRBV11-3	.	TRBJ1-1	CASSPPPEFGQGIKNTEAFF	TGTGCCAGCAGCCCACCCCCCGAATTCGGGCAGGGAATAAAGAACACTGAAGCTTTCTTT
many	TRBV11-2	TRBD1	TRBJ1-2	CASSPRQGVISNYGYTF	TGTGCCAGCAGCCCCCGACAGGGGGTAATTTCTAACTATGGCTACACCTTC
many	TRBV30	TRBD2	TRBJ2-1	CAWKTLAGANNEQFF	TGTGCCTGGAAAACACTAGCGGGGGCAAACAATGAGCAGTTCTTC
.	TRBV5-1	.	TRBJ2-1	CASSLQGQVEQFF	TGCGCCAGCAGCTTGCAGGGGCAGGTTGAGCAGTTCTTC
many	TRBV11-2	.	TRBJ1-6	CASSLVVRTPLHF	TGTGCCAGCAGCTTAGTTGTCAGAACACCCCTCCACTTT
many	TRBV18	.	TRBJ2-7	CASSSTGTVGEQYF	TGTGCCAGCTCATCCACAGGGACCGTGGGCGAGCAGTACTTC
few	TRBV6-5	.	TRBJ1-5	CASSSTENQPQHF	TGTGCCAGCAGTTCAACCGAAAATCAGCCCCAGCATTTT
few	TRBV19	.	TRBJ1-2	CASREAAGAYGYTF	TGTGCCAGTAGGGAGGCTGCGGGGGCCTATGGCTACACCTTC
many	TRBV28	TRBD1	TRBJ1-2	CASSRDRGHGYTF	TGTGCCAGCAGTCGGGACAGGGGGCATGGCTACACCTTC
.	TRBV10-1	.	TRBJ1-1	CASSERANTEAFF	TGCGCCAGCAGTGAGAGAGCGAACACTGAAGCTTTCTTT
many	TRBV5-1	.	TRBJ1-5	CASSLSPGGNQPQHF	TGCGCCAGCAGCTTGAGCCCGGGAGGCAATCAGCCCCAGCATTTT
many	TRBV6-1	.	TRBJ2-1	CASSEDRRYGYNEQFF	TGTGCCAGCAGTGAAGACAGGAGGTATGGGTACAATGAGCAGTTCTTC
.	TRBV19	.	TRBJ1-5	CASGGPAMGNQPQHF	TGTGCCAGTGGTGGGCCCGCAATGGGCAATCAGCCCCAGCATTTT
many	TRBV2	.	TRBJ1-5	CASSNRLYQPQHF	TGTGCCAGCAGTAACCGGCTTTATCAGCCCCAGCATTTT
.	TRBV5-1	TRBD1	TRBJ1-4	CASSAYGTGDEKLFF	TGCGCCAGCAGCGCTTATGGGACAGGGGATGAAAAACTGTTTTTT
many	TRBV18	.	TRBJ2-3	CASSPMSWTDTQYF	TGTGCCAGCTCACCCATGTCATGGACAGATACGCAGTATTTT
few	TRBV19	.	TRBJ1-1	CASSIIPGHNTEAFF	TGTGCCAGTAGTATCATTCCAGGACATAACACTGAAGCTTTCTTT
few	TRBV7-8	.	TRBJ1-2	CASSPHSPGYYGYTF	TGTGCCAGCAGCCCCCACTCCCCCGGCTACTATGGCTACACCTTC
many	TRBV28	.	TRBJ1-2	CASSQQGWGPYGYTF	TGTGCCAGCAGCCAGCAGGGTTGGGGACCTTATGGCTACACCTTC
many	TRBV5-1	TRBD1	TRBJ1-1	CASSFSGGGEAFF	TGCGCCAGCAGCTTCTCAGGGGGGGGGGAAGCTTTCTTT
many	TRBV18	TRBD2	TRBJ2-3	CASSPPQRGRDTQYF	TGTGCCAGCTCACCACCGCAGCGGGGAAGAGATACGCAGTATTTT
many	TRBV3-1	TRBD2	TRBJ2-7	CASSQLLAGRGNEQYF	TGTGCCAGCAGCCAATTGCTAGCGGGGCGGGGAAACGAGCAGTACTTC
.	TRBV28	TRBD1	TRBJ1-1	CASSFPQGEAFF	TGTGCCAGCAGTTTCCCACAGGGGGAAGCTTTCTTT
.	TRBV12-3/TRBV12-4	.	TRBJ1-1	CASSFGTSQTEAFF	TGTGCCAGCAGTTTTGGGACATCCCAGACTGAAGCTTTCTTT
.	TRBV6-1	TRBD1	TRBJ1-4	CASSERDRGREKLFF	TGTGCCAGCAGTGAGCGGGACAGAGGACGAGAAAAACTGTTTTTT
few	TRBV18	.	TRBJ1-1	CASSPNSNTEAFF	TGTGCCAGCTCACCAAATTCAAACACTGAAGCTTTCTTT